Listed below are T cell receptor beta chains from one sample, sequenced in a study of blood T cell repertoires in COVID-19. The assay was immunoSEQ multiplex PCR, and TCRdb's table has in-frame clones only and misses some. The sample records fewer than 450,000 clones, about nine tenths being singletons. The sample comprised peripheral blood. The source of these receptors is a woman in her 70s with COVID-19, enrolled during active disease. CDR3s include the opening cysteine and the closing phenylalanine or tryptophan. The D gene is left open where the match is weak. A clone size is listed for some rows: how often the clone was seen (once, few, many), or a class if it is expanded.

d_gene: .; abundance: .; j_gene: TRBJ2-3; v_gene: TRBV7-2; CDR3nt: TGTGCCAGCAGCTTATCCGGCTCTAGACTACTAAACACAGATACGCAGTATTTT; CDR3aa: CASSLSGSRLLNTDTQYF
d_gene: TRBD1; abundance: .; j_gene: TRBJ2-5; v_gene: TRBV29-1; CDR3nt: TGCAGCCTACGGACAGGGGGAGCGGAGACCCAGTACTTC; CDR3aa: CSLRTGGAETQYF
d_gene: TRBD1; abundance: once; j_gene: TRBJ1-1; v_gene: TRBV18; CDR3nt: TGTGCCAGCTCAGGGACAGTTATGAACACTGAAGCTTTCTTT; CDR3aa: CASSGTVMNTEAFF
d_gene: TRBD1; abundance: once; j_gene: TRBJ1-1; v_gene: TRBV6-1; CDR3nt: TGTGCCAGCAGTGAAGCAGGGGGCATAGTCGGCACTGAAGCTTTCTTT; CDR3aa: CASSEAGGIVGTEAFF
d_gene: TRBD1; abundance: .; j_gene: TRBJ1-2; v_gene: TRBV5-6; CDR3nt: TGTGCCAGCAGCTTGAGCCAGGGGGTTGTCGGCTACACCTTC; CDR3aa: CASSLSQGVVGYTF
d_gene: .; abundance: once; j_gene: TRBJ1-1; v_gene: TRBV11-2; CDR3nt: TGTGCCAGCAGCTTCTCCCCCGGGGAGACTGAAGCTTTCTTT; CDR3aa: CASSFSPGETEAFF
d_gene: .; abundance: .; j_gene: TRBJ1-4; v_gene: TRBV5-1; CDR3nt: TGCGCCAGCAGCCCGACTGGATTTCGAGAAAAACTGTTTTTT; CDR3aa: CASSPTGFREKLFF
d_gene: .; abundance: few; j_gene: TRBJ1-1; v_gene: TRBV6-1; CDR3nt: TGTGCCAGCAGTGAACAGGGGCAAGCCGAAGCTTTCTTT; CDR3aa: CASSEQGQAEAFF
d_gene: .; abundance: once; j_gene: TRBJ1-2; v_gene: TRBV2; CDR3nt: TGTGCCAGCAGTGAGGGCAGGGTATATGGCTACACCTTC; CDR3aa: CASSEGRVYGYTF
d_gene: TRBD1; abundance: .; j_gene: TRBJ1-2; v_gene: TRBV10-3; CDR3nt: TGTGCCATCAGTGAGTCCTACAGGGGGCCCTATGGCTACACCTTC; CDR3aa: CAISESYRGPYGYTF
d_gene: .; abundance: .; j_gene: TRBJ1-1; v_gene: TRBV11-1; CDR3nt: TGTGCCAGCAGCTTAGTAGAAGGGGTGAACACTGAAGCTTTCTTT; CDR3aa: CASSLVEGVNTEAFF
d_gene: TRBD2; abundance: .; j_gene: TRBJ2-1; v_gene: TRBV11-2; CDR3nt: TGTGCCAGCAGCTTTGGACTAGCGGGAAACAATGAGCAGTTCTTC; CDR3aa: CASSFGLAGNNEQFF
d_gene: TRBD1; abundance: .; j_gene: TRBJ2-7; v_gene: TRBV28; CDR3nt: TGTGCCAGCACCAGGGACAGGGGGCCCTACGAGCAGTACTTC; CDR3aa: CASTRDRGPYEQYF
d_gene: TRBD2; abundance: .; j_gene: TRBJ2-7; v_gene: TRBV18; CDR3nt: TGTGCCAGCTCACGGACTAGCGGGGGGGCCTACGAGCAGTACTTC; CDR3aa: CASSRTSGGAYEQYF
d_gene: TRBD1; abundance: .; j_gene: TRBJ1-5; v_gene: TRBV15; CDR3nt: TGTGCCACCAGCAGGGACAGGGTGGAGCAGCCCCAGCATTTT; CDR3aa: CATSRDRVEQPQHF
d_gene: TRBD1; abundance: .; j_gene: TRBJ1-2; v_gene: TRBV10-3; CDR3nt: TGTGCCATCAGTGAGGAACGGGACAGCTATGGCTACACCTTC; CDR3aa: CAISEERDSYGYTF
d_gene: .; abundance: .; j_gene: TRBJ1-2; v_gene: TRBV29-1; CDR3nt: TGCAGCGGGGGGACACTCAACTATGGCTACACCTTC; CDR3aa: CSGGTLNYGYTF
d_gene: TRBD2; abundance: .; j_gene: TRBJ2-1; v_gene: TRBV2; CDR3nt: TGTGCCAGCAGTGACGGTGTTAGCGGGGGGGCAAATGAGCAGTTCTTC; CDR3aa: CASSDGVSGGANEQFF
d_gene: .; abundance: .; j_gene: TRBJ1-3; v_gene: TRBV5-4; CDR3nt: TGTGCCAGCAGCCCGGGGGGCTCTGGAAACACCATATATTTT; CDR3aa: CASSPGGSGNTIYF
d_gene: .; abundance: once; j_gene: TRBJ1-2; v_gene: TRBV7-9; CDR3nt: TGTGCCAGCAGCTTTTTCCCAGTGGCTTTCTATGGCTACACCTTC; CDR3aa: CASSFFPVAFYGYTF
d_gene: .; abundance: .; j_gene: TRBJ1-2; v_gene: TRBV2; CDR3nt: TGTGCCAGCAGTCCACAGGGAGAGTATCACTATGGCTACACCTTC; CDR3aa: CASSPQGEYHYGYTF
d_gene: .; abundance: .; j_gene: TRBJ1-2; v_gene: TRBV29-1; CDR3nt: TGCAGCGTGGGGGGAGCGGATTATGGCTACACCTTC; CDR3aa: CSVGGADYGYTF
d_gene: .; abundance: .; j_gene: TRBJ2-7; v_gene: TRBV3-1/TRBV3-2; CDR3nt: TGTGCCAGCAGCCAAGATCTGGGAGGCTACGAGCAGTACTTC; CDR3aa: CASSQDLGGYEQYF
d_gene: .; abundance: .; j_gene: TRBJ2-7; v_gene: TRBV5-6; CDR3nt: TGTGCCAGCAGCCTTACAGGATTCTACGAGCAGTACTTC; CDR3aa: CASSLTGFYEQYF
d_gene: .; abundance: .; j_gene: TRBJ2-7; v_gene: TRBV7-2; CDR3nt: TGTGCCAGCAGCTTAGGGGGGGGCCCCCTCTACGAGCAGTACTTC; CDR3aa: CASSLGGGPLYEQYF
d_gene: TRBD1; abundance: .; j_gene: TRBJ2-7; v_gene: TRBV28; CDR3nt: TGTGCCAGCAGCTCCGGCGGACAGGGTACCGAGCAGTACTTC; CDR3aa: CASSSGGQGTEQYF
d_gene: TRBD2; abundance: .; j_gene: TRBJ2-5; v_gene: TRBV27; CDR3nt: TGTGCCAGCAGTTTAGGTCTAGCGGGGGGGACCGAGACCCAGTACTTC; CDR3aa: CASSLGLAGGTETQYF
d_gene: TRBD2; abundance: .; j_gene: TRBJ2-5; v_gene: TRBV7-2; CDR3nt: TGTGCCAGCAGCTTAGGACAGACTAGCGGGGGTGAAGAGACCCAGTACTTC; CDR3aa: CASSLGQTSGGEETQYF
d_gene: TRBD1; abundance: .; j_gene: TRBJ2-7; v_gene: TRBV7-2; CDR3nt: TGTGCCAGCAGCCCAACCGGGACAGAGTCCTACGAGCAGTACTTC; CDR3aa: CASSPTGTESYEQYF
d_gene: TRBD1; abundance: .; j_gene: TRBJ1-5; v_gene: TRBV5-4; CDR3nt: TGTGCCAGCAGCCGCGGCAGGGGGGAAAATCAGCCCCAGCATTTT; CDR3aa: CASSRGRGENQPQHF
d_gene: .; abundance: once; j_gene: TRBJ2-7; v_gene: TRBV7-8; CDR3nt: TGTGCCAGCAGCTTTCTCAGGGTGGACGAGCAGTACTTC; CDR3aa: CASSFLRVDEQYF
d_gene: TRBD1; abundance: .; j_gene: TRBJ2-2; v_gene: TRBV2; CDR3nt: TGTGCCAGCAGTGGGACAGGGTCGCAGAACACCGGGGAGCTGTTTTTT; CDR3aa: CASSGTGSQNTGELFF
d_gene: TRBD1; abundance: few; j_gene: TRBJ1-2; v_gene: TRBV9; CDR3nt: TGTGCCAGCAGCGCCGGTCCGGGACAGGGCGGCTACACCTTC; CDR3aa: CASSAGPGQGGYTF
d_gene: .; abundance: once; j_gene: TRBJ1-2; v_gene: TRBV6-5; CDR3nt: TGTGCCAGCAGTTACTCGGGGGGGTTTGGCTATGGCTACACCTTC; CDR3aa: CASSYSGGFGYGYTF
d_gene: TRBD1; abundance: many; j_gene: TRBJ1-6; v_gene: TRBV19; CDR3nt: TGTGCCAGTAGTCCACGCACAGGGGGCGGGTCACCCCTCCACTTT; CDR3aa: CASSPRTGGGSPLHF
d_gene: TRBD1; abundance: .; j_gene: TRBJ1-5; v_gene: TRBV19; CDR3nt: TGTGCCAGTAGTCCCCACAGGGGAAGCAATCAGCCCCAGCATTTT; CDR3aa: CASSPHRGSNQPQHF
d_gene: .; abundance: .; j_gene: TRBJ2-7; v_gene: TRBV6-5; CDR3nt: TGTGCCAGCTGTAGGCGATCGCGCGGCTCCTACGAGCAGTACTTC; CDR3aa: CASCRRSRGSYEQYF
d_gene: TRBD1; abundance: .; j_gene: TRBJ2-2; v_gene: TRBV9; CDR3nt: TGTGCCAGCAGAGGGGGCATCGGGGAGCTGTTTTTT; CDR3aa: CASRGGIGELFF
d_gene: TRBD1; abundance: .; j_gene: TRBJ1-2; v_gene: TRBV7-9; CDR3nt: TGTGCCAGCAGCTCCGTCCCGGGACAGGGGACCGGCTACACCTTC; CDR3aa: CASSSVPGQGTGYTF
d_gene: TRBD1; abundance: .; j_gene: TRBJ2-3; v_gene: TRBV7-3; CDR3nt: TGTGCCAGCAGCTTAAAAGTGACAGGGGGCTGGGATACGCAGTATTTT; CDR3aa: CASSLKVTGGWDTQYF
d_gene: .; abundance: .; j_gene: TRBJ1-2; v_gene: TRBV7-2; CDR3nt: TGTGCCAGCAGCGATGACAGGTTTGGCTACACCTTC; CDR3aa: CASSDDRFGYTF
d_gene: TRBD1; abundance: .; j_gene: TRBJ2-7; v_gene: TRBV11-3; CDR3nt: TGTGCCAGCAGCTTAGCCGCCGGGACAGCGTACGAGCAGTACTTC; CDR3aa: CASSLAAGTAYEQYF
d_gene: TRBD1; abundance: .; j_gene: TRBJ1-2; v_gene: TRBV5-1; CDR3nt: TGCGCCAGCAGACACGGGACAGGGGGCTATGGCTACACCTTC; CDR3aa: CASRHGTGGYGYTF
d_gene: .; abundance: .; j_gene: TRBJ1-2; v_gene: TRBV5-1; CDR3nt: TGCGCCAGCAGCTTGCCCGGACAAGACTATGGCTACACCTTC; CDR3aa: CASSLPGQDYGYTF
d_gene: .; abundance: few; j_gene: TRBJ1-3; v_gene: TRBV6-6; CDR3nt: TGTGCCAGCAGTCGGACAGATCCTGGCTCCTCTGGAAACACCATATATTTT; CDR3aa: CASSRTDPGSSGNTIYF
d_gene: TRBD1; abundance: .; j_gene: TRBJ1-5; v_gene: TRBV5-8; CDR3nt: TGTGCCAGCAGCTGGACAGGCGTTAATCAGCCCCAGCATTTT; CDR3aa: CASSWTGVNQPQHF
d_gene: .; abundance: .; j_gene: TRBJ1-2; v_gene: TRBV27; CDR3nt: TGTGCCAGCAGTTTTGACAGGAACTATGGCTACACCTTC; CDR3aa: CASSFDRNYGYTF
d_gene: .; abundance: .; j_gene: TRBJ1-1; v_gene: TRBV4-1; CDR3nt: TGCGCCAGCAGCCAAGATGAAGGGGCGAACACTGAAGCTTTCTTT; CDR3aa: CASSQDEGANTEAFF
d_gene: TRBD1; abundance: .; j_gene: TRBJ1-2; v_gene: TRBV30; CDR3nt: TGTGCCTGGAGTGTACGTGGGACAGGGTTTATCTATGGCTACACCTTC; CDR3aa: CAWSVRGTGFIYGYTF
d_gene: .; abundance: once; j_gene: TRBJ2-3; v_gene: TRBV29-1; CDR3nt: TGCAGCGTTTGTAGGGGTCGGACAGATACGCAGTATTTT; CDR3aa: CSVCRGRTDTQYF
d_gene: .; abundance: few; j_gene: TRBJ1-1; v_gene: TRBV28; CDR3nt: TGTGCCAGCAGGATAGGGAGAACTGAAGCTTTCTTT; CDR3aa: CASRIGRTEAFF
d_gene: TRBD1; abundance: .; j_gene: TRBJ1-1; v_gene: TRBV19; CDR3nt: TGTGCCAGTAGTTCCAGGCTCAGGGGGCAGTTCTCTGAAGCTTTCTTT; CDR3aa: CASSSRLRGQFSEAFF
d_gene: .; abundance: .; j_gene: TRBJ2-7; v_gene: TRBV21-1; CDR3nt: TGTGCCAGCACCCTAGGGGGGGGACAGGGTTTCTACGAGCAGTACTTC; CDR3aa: CASTLGGGQGFYEQYF
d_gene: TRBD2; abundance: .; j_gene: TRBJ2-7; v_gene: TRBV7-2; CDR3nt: TGTGCCAGCAGCTTAGGTCCAGCGGGGACCTCCTACGAGCAGTACTTC; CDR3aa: CASSLGPAGTSYEQYF
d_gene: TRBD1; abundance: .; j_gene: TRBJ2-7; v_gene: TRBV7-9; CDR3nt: TGTGCCAGCAGCTTATTCGGGACAGGGTCCTCCTACGAGCAGTACTTC; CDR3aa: CASSLFGTGSSYEQYF
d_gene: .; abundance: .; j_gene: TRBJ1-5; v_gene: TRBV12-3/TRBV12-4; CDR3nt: TGTGCCAGCAGTTTCGTTAGCAATCAGCCCCAGCATTTT; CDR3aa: CASSFVSNQPQHF
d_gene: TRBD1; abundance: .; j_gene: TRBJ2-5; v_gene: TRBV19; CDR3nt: TGTGCCAGTAGTCCCCAGGGGGCCAGGAGGAAAGAGACCCAGTACTTC; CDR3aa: CASSPQGARRKETQYF
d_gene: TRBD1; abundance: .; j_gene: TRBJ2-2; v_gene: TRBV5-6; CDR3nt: TGTGCCAGCAGCCTGGACAGGGGGAGGACCGGGGAGCTGTTTTTT; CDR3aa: CASSLDRGRTGELFF
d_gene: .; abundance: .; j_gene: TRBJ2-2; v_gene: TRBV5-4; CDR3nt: TGTGCCAGCAGCTTGGCGGGACATTTGGCCGGGGAGCTGTTTTTT; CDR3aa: CASSLAGHLAGELFF
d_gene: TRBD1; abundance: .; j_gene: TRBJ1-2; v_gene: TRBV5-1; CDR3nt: TGCGCCAGCAGCCCCGGACAGGGGCCCCTCTATGGCTACACCTTC; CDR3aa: CASSPGQGPLYGYTF